This TCR beta chain emerged from a study of cytomegalovirus exposure and HLA in healthy donors. The length of the CDR3 is 16 residues. Trimming removed 8 bases from V and 1 base from J, with 18 bases in between. In germline, CDR1 is MNHEY, CDR2 SMNVEV (reference sequence). The PCR used 60 Vbeta and 13 Jbeta primers. The table came from immunoSEQ multiplex PCR; TCRdb's copy has only in-frame clones and leaves some out. The sample includes some 130,000 clones, approximately 78% of them seen just once. The chain combines TRBV27 with TRBJ1-5; D not resolved. The TCR comes from a female donor in good health and CMV-seronegative. The specimen was PBMCs. The CDR3 DNA follows: TGTGCCAGCGCCGATAGACCCTACGGGAGCAATCAGCCCCAGCATTTT. Translation gives CASADRPYGSNQPQHF.